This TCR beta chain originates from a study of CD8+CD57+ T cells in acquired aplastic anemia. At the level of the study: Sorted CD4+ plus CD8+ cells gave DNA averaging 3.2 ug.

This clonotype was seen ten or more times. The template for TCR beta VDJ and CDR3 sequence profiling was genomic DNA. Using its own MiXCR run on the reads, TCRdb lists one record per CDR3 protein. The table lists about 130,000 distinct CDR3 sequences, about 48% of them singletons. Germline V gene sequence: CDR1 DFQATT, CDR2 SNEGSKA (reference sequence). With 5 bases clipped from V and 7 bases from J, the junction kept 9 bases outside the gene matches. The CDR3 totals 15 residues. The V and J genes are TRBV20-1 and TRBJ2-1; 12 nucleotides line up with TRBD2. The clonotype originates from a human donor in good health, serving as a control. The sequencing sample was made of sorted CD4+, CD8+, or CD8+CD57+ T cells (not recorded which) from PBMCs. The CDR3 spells CSAPDLAGGGNEQFF. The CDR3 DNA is TGCAGTGCTCCCGATCTAGCGGGGGGGGGAAATGAGCAGTTCTTC.